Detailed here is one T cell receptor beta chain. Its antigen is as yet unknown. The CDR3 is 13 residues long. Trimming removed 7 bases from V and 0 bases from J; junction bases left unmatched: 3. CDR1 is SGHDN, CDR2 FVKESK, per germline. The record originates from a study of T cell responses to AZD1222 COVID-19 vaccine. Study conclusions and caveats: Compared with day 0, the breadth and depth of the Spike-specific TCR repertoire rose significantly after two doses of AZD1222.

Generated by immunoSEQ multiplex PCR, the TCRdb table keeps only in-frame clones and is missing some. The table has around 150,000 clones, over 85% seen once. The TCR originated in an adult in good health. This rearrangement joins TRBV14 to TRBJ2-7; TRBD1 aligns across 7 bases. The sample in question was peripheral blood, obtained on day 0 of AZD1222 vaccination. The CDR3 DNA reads TGTGCCAGCATCAGGACAGGCTCCTACGAGCAGTACTTC. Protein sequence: CASIRTGSYEQYF.